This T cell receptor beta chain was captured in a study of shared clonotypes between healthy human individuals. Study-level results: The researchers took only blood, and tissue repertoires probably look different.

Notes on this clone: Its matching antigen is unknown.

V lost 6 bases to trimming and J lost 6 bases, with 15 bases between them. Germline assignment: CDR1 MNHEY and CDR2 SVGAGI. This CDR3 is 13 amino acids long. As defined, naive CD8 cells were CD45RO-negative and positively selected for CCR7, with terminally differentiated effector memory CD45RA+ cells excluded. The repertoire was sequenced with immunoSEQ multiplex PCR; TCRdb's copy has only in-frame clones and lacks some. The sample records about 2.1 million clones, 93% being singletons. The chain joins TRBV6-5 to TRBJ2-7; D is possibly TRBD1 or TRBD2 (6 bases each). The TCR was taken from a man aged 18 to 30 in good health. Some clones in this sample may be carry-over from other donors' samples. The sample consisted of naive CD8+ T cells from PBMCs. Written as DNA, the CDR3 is TGTGCCAGCAGCCTGGAGGGGGGACGCGAGCAGTACTTC. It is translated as CASSLEGGREQYF.